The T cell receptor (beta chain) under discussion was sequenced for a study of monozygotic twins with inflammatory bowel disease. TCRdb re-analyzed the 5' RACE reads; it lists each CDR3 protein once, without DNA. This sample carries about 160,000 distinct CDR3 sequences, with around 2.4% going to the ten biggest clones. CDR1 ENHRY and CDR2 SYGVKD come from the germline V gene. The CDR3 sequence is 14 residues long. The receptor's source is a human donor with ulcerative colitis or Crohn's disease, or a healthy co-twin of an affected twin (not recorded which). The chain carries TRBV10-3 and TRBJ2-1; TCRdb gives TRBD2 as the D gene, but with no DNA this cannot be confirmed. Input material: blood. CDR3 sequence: CAIRDSGSYDEQFF.